The 8 T cell receptor beta chains below come from one sample, sequenced in a study of T-cell memory formation after mild COVID-19. MiXCR, run by TCRdb on the 5' RACE reads, gives a single entry per CDR3 protein. Of under 250,000 distinct CDR3 sequences listed, approximately 15% are singletons. The specimen sequenced was PBMCs or a T cell subset sorted from them (not recorded which). The origin of the receptors is an adult woman who had mild COVID-19 (a few samples of this study predate the infection). Cell type and time point are not known.

This clonotype was observed a few times. The chain has TRBV6-5 and TRBJ1-5; D is ambiguous. Per germline, CDR1 MNHEY and CDR2 SVGAGI. The ends were cut back, 3 bases at V and 2 bases at J, with 8 bases in the middle. This CDR3 has 14 amino acids. CDR3 in amino acids: CASSYSPGNQPQHF. The CDR3 DNA is TGTGCCAGCAGTTATTCTCCCGGCAATCAGCCCCAGCATTTT.

This clonotype was counted many times. This chain connects TRBV4-2 to TRBJ2-1; 8 bases agree with TRBD2. The CDR3 contains 15 residues. The germline gives CDR1 LGHNA, CDR2 YNFKEQ. Germline trimming cut 4 bases from V and 6 bases from J; bases unmatched to any gene: 8. CDR3 sequence: CASSPRAGGINEQFF. The CDR3 nucleotides read TGTGCCAGCAGCCCGCGTGCGGGAGGAATCAATGAGCAGTTCTTC.

The J gene is TRBJ2-3, the V gene TRBV5-1; TRBD2 matches at 8 bases. Germline-derived CDR1 and CDR2 are SGHRS and YFSETQ. The ends lost 3 bases at V and 5 bases at J; junction bases unmatched: 5. The CDR3 is 14 residues long. The CDR3 loop reads CASSSHLAGDTQYF. The CDR3 DNA follows: TGCGCCAGCAGCTCCCACCTAGCGGGAGATACGCAGTATTTT.

The V call is TRBV5-1, the J call TRBJ2-7, with 12 bases identical to TRBD2. V lost 0 bases to trimming and J lost 4 bases; unmatched junction nucleotides: 17. CDR1 SGHRS and CDR2 YFSETQ come from the germline V gene. The CDR3 runs 20 residues. As DNA, the CDR3 is TGCGCCAGCAGCTTGGCCGGGCCTAGCGGGAGGGATTCTCTTGCGTACGAGCAGTACTTC. Amino acids: CASSLAGPSGRDSLAYEQYF.

This chain uses TRBV12-3 or TRBV12-4 with TRBJ2-1; 7 bases align to TRBD2. J gave up 5 bases and V 2 bases, and 6 bases lay outside the gene matches. The CDR3 spans 15 residues. Written as DNA, the CDR3 is TGTGCCAGCAGTTTATGGCGGGGGTTCGACAATGAGCAGTTCTTC. Its translation: CASSLWRGFDNEQFF.

The V and J genes are TRBV9 and TRBJ2-1; D gene ambiguous. V lost 4 bases to trimming and J lost 9 bases, with 14 bases between them. CDR3 length: 13 residues. The germline V gene has CDR1 SGDLS and CDR2 YYNGEE. The CDR3: CASSPLIWSEQFF. The CDR3 bases are TGTGCCAGCAGCCCACTCATATGGAGTGAGCAGTTCTTC.

J is TRBJ2-1 and V is TRBV15; 8 bases are a match to TRBD2. The V gene's germline CDR1 is LNHNV and CDR2 YYDKDF (reference sequence). The CDR3 length is 15 residues. Trimming took 2 bases from V and 3 from J; bases not matched to a gene: 3. CDR3 DNA sequence: TGTGCCACCAGCAGATCGCGGGAGGACTACAATGAGCAGTTCTTC. It translates to CATSRSREDYNEQFF.

The table lists this clonotype with a count of one. This chain uses TRBV5-5 with TRBJ2-5; TRBD1 is a possible D gene (6 bases). V was clipped by 4 bases and J by 2 bases, with 15 bases between them. The V gene's germline CDR1 is SGHKS and CDR2 YYEKEE (reference sequence). This CDR3 contains 15 residues. In nucleotides, the CDR3 is TGTGCCAGCAGCCCACAGGGCCGCCCTCAAGAGACCCAGTACTTC. Protein: CASSPQGRPQETQYF.